This T cell receptor (beta chain) was obtained from a study of blood T cell repertoires in COVID-19. About the research overall: Acute and convalescent COVID-19 specimens originated in the United States, Italy and Spain. Sources were T cells, B-cell-depleted T cells, or PBMCs; the material itself was cDNA or gDNA.

The trim removed 3 bases at V and 2 bases at J, leaving 3 bases unmatched. In germline, CDR1 is LGHNA, CDR2 YNFKEQ. The CDR3 spans 15 residues. Under the authors' procedure: Nucleated cell number was recorded as an estimate derived from reference gene primer amplification. Generated by immunoSEQ multiplex PCR, the TCRdb table keeps only in-frame clones and is missing some. The D gene and trimming were derived from the DNA, and the V and J assignments and clone size from that table. Altogether under 300,000 clones are present, around four fifths being singletons, with the ten largest covering over 4.5%.

Sequences were obtained from peripheral blood. This receptor was identified in a man aged 55 to 70 who had recovered from COVID-19. The V gene is TRBV4-2, the J gene TRBJ2-3; 9 bases map to TRBD2. The CDR3 DNA sequence: TGTGCCAGCAGCCAGACTAGCGGTTACACAGATACGCAGTATTTT. This codes for CASSQTSGYTDTQYF.